These T cell receptor beta chains were read from a single sample in a study of shared clonotypes between healthy human individuals. Method: immunoSEQ multiplex PCR; TCRdb's copy keeps in-frame clones and lacks some. The data contain about 2.3 million clones, 85% to 95% of them singletons. Source material: naive CD4+ T cells from PBMCs. These receptors originate from a man aged 18 to 29 in good health. Some clones in this sample may be carry-over from other donors' samples. The CDR3 runs from the conserved cysteine through the conserved F or W. A D gene is named only where the DNA matches it firmly. Rows may omit the clone size; those that give it use once, few, many or a size class.

CDR3aa: CASRMAGGSADTQYF
CDR3nt: TGTGCCAGCAGAATGGCGGGAGGGTCGGCAGATACGCAGTATTTT
v_gene: TRBV7-3
j_gene: TRBJ2-3
abundance: -
d_gene: TRBD2

CDR3aa: CASSFVYRQQNTEAFF
CDR3nt: TGTGCCAGCAGTTTCGTGTATCGACAGCAGAACACTGAAGCTTTCTTT
v_gene: TRBV28
j_gene: TRBJ1-1
abundance: -
d_gene: -

CDR3aa: CASSRSGTGGAGSYNEQFF
CDR3nt: TGCGCCAGCAGCCGGTCCGGGACAGGGGGCGCGGGGTCCTACAATGAGCAGTTCTTC
v_gene: TRBV4-1
j_gene: TRBJ2-1
abundance: -
d_gene: TRBD1

CDR3aa: CASSLEQGFGTYGYTF
CDR3nt: TGTGCCAGCAGCTTAGAGCAAGGATTCGGGACCTATGGCTACACCTTC
v_gene: TRBV7-2
j_gene: TRBJ1-2
abundance: -
d_gene: -

CDR3aa: CASSLAPGQGIGEKLFF
CDR3nt: TGTGCCAGCAGCTTGGCCCCGGGACAGGGGATTGGTGAAAAACTGTTTTTT
v_gene: TRBV5-4
j_gene: TRBJ1-4
abundance: -
d_gene: TRBD1

CDR3aa: CASGGQGAKEQYF
CDR3nt: TGCGCCAGCGGGGGACAGGGGGCGAAAGAGCAGTACTTC
v_gene: TRBV5-1
j_gene: TRBJ2-7
abundance: -
d_gene: TRBD1

CDR3aa: CASSLGSGGMNTEAFF
CDR3nt: TGTGCCAGCAGCTTGGGGTCAGGGGGGATGAACACTGAAGCTTTCTTT
v_gene: TRBV5-4
j_gene: TRBJ1-1
abundance: -
d_gene: TRBD1

CDR3aa: CASSSESGEGYTF
CDR3nt: TGCGCCAGCAGCTCCGAATCGGGGGAAGGCTACACCTTC
v_gene: TRBV5-1
j_gene: TRBJ1-2
abundance: -
d_gene: -

CDR3aa: CASSLMEQPQHF
CDR3nt: TGTGCCAGCAGCTTAATGGAACAGCCCCAGCATTTT
v_gene: TRBV7-2
j_gene: TRBJ1-5
abundance: -
d_gene: -

CDR3aa: CASSFRTGQPSGYTF
CDR3nt: TGTGCCAGCAGTTTTCGGACAGGCCAACCAAGCGGCTACACCTTC
v_gene: TRBV28
j_gene: TRBJ1-2
abundance: -
d_gene: TRBD1

CDR3aa: CASSRSKQETQYF
CDR3nt: TGTGCCAGCAGCCGGTCCAAGCAAGAGACCCAGTACTTC
v_gene: TRBV7-3
j_gene: TRBJ2-5
abundance: -
d_gene: -

CDR3aa: CAISESQQPQHF
CDR3nt: TGTGCCATCAGTGAGTCTCAGCAGCCCCAGCATTTT
v_gene: TRBV10-3
j_gene: TRBJ1-5
abundance: -
d_gene: -

CDR3aa: CASSQPRDRGSVEQYF
CDR3nt: TGTGCCAGCAGCCAGCCCCGGGACAGGGGTTCAGTCGAGCAGTACTTC
v_gene: TRBV5-4
j_gene: TRBJ2-7
abundance: -
d_gene: TRBD1

CDR3aa: CATSREGTYSYEQYF
CDR3nt: TGTGCCACCAGCAGAGAAGGGACTTACTCCTACGAGCAGTACTTC
v_gene: TRBV15
j_gene: TRBJ2-7
abundance: once
d_gene: -

CDR3aa: CASSLEQGAYNEQFF
CDR3nt: TGTGCCAGCAGCTTAGAACAGGGGGCCTACAATGAGCAGTTCTTC
v_gene: TRBV7-9
j_gene: TRBJ2-1
abundance: -
d_gene: TRBD1

CDR3aa: CASSFRQGTYNEQFF
CDR3nt: TGTGCCAGCTCATTCCGACAGGGTACCTACAATGAGCAGTTCTTC
v_gene: TRBV18
j_gene: TRBJ2-1
abundance: -
d_gene: TRBD1

CDR3aa: CASSQSRGNQPQHF
CDR3nt: TGTGCCAGCAGCCAGTCGAGAGGCAATCAGCCCCAGCATTTT
v_gene: TRBV7-2
j_gene: TRBJ1-5
abundance: -
d_gene: -

CDR3aa: CASSRGPSQETQYF
CDR3nt: TGCGCCAGCAGCCGAGGGCCTTCTCAAGAGACCCAGTACTTC
v_gene: TRBV5-1
j_gene: TRBJ2-5
abundance: -
d_gene: -

CDR3aa: CASSGGRDRGGGQPQHF
CDR3nt: TGTGCCAGCAGTGGCGGCCGGGACAGGGGTGGAGGACAGCCCCAGCATTTT
v_gene: TRBV6-1
j_gene: TRBJ1-5
abundance: -
d_gene: TRBD1

CDR3aa: CASSSGLAGARNEQFF
CDR3nt: TGCGCCAGCAGCTCGGGACTAGCGGGAGCTCGGAATGAGCAGTTCTTC
v_gene: TRBV5-1
j_gene: TRBJ2-1
abundance: -
d_gene: TRBD2

CDR3aa: CASSGKQGRQETQYF
CDR3nt: TGTGCCAGCAGTGGTAAACAGGGGAGGCAAGAGACCCAGTACTTC
v_gene: TRBV25-1
j_gene: TRBJ2-5
abundance: once
d_gene: -

CDR3aa: CASGRGSIPQHF
CDR3nt: TGTGCCAGCGGTCGGGGGTCCATACCCCAGCATTTT
v_gene: TRBV28
j_gene: TRBJ1-5
abundance: -
d_gene: -

CDR3aa: CASSLAGTTQYF
CDR3nt: TGTGCCAGCAGCCTGGCCGGGACAACGCAGTATTTT
v_gene: TRBV28
j_gene: TRBJ2-3
abundance: -
d_gene: -

CDR3aa: CASSPLLADTEAFF
CDR3nt: TGTGCCAGCAGTCCTCTTCTTGCGGACACTGAAGCTTTCTTT
v_gene: TRBV6-1
j_gene: TRBJ1-1
abundance: -
d_gene: -

CDR3aa: CASKRGETQYF
CDR3nt: TGTGCCAGCAAACGGGGAGAGACCCAGTACTTC
v_gene: TRBV6-5
j_gene: TRBJ2-5
abundance: few
d_gene: -

CDR3aa: CASALAGAGYTF
CDR3nt: TGTGCCAGCGCCTTGGCGGGCGCAGGCTACACCTTC
v_gene: TRBV7-9
j_gene: TRBJ1-2
abundance: few
d_gene: -

CDR3aa: CASSLWGIAEAFF
CDR3nt: TGTGCCAGCAGTTTGTGGGGGATCGCTGAAGCTTTCTTT
v_gene: TRBV28
j_gene: TRBJ1-1
abundance: -
d_gene: -

CDR3aa: CASSLSIGGRSSDEKLFF
CDR3nt: TGTGCCAGCAGCTTATCTATTGGGGGACGTTCAAGCGATGAAAAACTGTTTTTT
v_gene: TRBV7-3
j_gene: TRBJ1-4
abundance: -
d_gene: -

CDR3aa: CASGPGQETQYF
CDR3nt: TGCGCCAGCGGGCCTGGCCAAGAGACCCAGTACTTC
v_gene: TRBV10-1
j_gene: TRBJ2-5
abundance: -
d_gene: -

CDR3aa: CAWSALAGLDTGELFF
CDR3nt: TGTGCCTGGAGTGCTCTAGCGGGATTAGACACCGGGGAGCTGTTTTTT
v_gene: TRBV30
j_gene: TRBJ2-2
abundance: -
d_gene: TRBD2

CDR3aa: CASSLRGRSATNEKLFF
CDR3nt: TGTGCCAGCAGCTTGAGAGGGCGGAGTGCAACTAATGAAAAACTGTTTTTT
v_gene: TRBV7-2
j_gene: TRBJ1-4
abundance: -
d_gene: -

CDR3aa: CASSVLWESSYNEQFF
CDR3nt: TGTGCCAGTAGTGTCTTATGGGAGAGCTCCTACAATGAGCAGTTCTTC
v_gene: TRBV19
j_gene: TRBJ2-1
abundance: -
d_gene: -

CDR3aa: CASSPRGTHSSTDTQYF
CDR3nt: TGTGCCAGCAGCCCTCGTGGGACACACTCTAGCACAGATACGCAGTATTTT
v_gene: TRBV14
j_gene: TRBJ2-3
abundance: -
d_gene: -

CDR3aa: CASRDGIMNTEAFF
CDR3nt: TGTGCCAGTAGGGATGGGATTATGAACACTGAAGCTTTCTTT
v_gene: TRBV19
j_gene: TRBJ1-1
abundance: -
d_gene: -

CDR3aa: CASSPPPQATSGYTF
CDR3nt: TGTGCCAGCAGCCCCCCCCCACAGGCGACGAGCGGCTACACCTTC
v_gene: TRBV6-6
j_gene: TRBJ1-2
abundance: -
d_gene: -

CDR3aa: CASSGSIAGTEKLFF
CDR3nt: TGTGCCAGCAGTGGAAGTATCGCCGGAACCGAAAAACTGTTTTTT
v_gene: TRBV6-1
j_gene: TRBJ1-4
abundance: -
d_gene: -

CDR3aa: CASSYSPLASGFF
CDR3nt: TGTGCCAGCAGTTACTCCCCTCTCGCCTCGGGGTTCTTC
v_gene: TRBV6-5
j_gene: TRBJ2-1
abundance: -
d_gene: -

CDR3aa: CASSPGGNSGNTIYF
CDR3nt: TGTGCCAGCAGCCCAGGGGGAAACTCTGGAAACACCATATATTTT
v_gene: TRBV5-4
j_gene: TRBJ1-3
abundance: -
d_gene: TRBD1

CDR3aa: CASSLALEGLTLSNQPQHF
CDR3nt: TGTGCCAGCAGCTTGGCCTTAGAGGGGCTTACCCTTAGCAATCAGCCCCAGCATTTT
v_gene: TRBV5-4
j_gene: TRBJ1-5
abundance: -
d_gene: -

CDR3aa: CASSPDSNQPQHF
CDR3nt: TGTGCCAGCAGCCCCGATAGCAATCAGCCCCAGCATTTT
v_gene: TRBV7-2
j_gene: TRBJ1-5
abundance: -
d_gene: -

CDR3aa: CASSLTGVNTEAFF
CDR3nt: TGTGCCAGCAGCTTAACCGGGGTTAACACTGAAGCTTTCTTT
v_gene: TRBV7-2
j_gene: TRBJ1-1
abundance: -
d_gene: -

CDR3aa: CASTLPGPTYNEQFF
CDR3nt: TGTGCCAGCACCCTACCGGGCCCAACCTACAATGAGCAGTTCTTC
v_gene: TRBV7-3
j_gene: TRBJ2-1
abundance: -
d_gene: -

CDR3aa: CASSFFRERFYEQYF
CDR3nt: TGTGCCAGCAGCTTCTTTCGGGAGCGATTCTACGAGCAGTACTTC
v_gene: TRBV11-2
j_gene: TRBJ2-7
abundance: -
d_gene: -

CDR3aa: CASSLGPWMRGHEQFF
CDR3nt: TGTGCCAGCAGCCTCGGGCCTTGGATGAGGGGTCATGAGCAGTTCTTC
v_gene: TRBV14
j_gene: TRBJ2-1
abundance: -
d_gene: -

CDR3aa: CASSLAPGISYEQYF
CDR3nt: TGTGCCAGCAGCTTAGCGCCAGGGATCAGCTACGAGCAGTACTTC
v_gene: TRBV7-8
j_gene: TRBJ2-7
abundance: -
d_gene: -

CDR3aa: CASEDRGYGYTF
CDR3nt: TGTGCCAGCGAGGACAGGGGCTATGGCTACACCTTC
v_gene: TRBV28
j_gene: TRBJ1-2
abundance: -
d_gene: TRBD1

CDR3aa: CASSTRQGFQETQYF
CDR3nt: TGTGCCAGCAGCACCCGACAGGGCTTCCAAGAGACCCAGTACTTC
v_gene: TRBV7-9
j_gene: TRBJ2-5
abundance: -
d_gene: TRBD1

CDR3aa: CASSPRVGGSRGNGYTF
CDR3nt: TGCGCCAGCAGCCCCCGGGTGGGGGGATCCCGCGGGAATGGCTACACCTTC
v_gene: TRBV4-3
j_gene: TRBJ1-2
abundance: once
d_gene: -

CDR3aa: CASSWRLAGGRSYEQYF
CDR3nt: TGTGCCAGCAGCTGGAGACTAGCGGGAGGGCGATCCTACGAGCAGTACTTC
v_gene: TRBV7-9
j_gene: TRBJ2-7
abundance: -
d_gene: TRBD2

CDR3aa: CASSPRGGGYTF
CDR3nt: TGCGCCAGCAGCCCCAGGGGTGGAGGCTACACCTTC
v_gene: TRBV5-1
j_gene: TRBJ1-2
abundance: -
d_gene: -

CDR3aa: CASSQRGTSGYNEQFF
CDR3nt: TGTGCCAGCAGCCAGAGAGGGACTAGCGGTTACAATGAGCAGTTCTTC
v_gene: TRBV7-2
j_gene: TRBJ2-1
abundance: -
d_gene: TRBD2

CDR3aa: CASSPGTGVRNGYTF
CDR3nt: TGTGCCAGCTCACCTGGGACAGGGGTTCGGAATGGCTACACCTTC
v_gene: TRBV18
j_gene: TRBJ1-2
abundance: -
d_gene: TRBD1

CDR3aa: CASRIQGARGYTF
CDR3nt: TGTGCCAGCAGAATACAGGGGGCGCGGGGCTACACCTTC
v_gene: TRBV6-5
j_gene: TRBJ1-2
abundance: once
d_gene: TRBD1

CDR3aa: CASSTPGTDYEQYF
CDR3nt: TGTGCCAGCAGCACCCCCGGGACGGACTACGAGCAGTACTTC
v_gene: TRBV7-2
j_gene: TRBJ2-7
abundance: -
d_gene: -

CDR3aa: CASSRGTGGEQYF
CDR3nt: TGTGCCAGCAGCAGAGGGACAGGAGGTGAGCAGTACTTC
v_gene: TRBV11-1
j_gene: TRBJ2-7
abundance: -
d_gene: TRBD1

CDR3aa: CASSLTGGWYEQYF
CDR3nt: TGTGCCAGCAGTTTGACAGGGGGTTGGTACGAGCAGTACTTC
v_gene: TRBV28
j_gene: TRBJ2-7
abundance: -
d_gene: TRBD1

CDR3aa: CASSSPPGEQFF
CDR3nt: TGTGCCAGCAGCTCCCCCCCGGGCGAGCAGTTCTTC
v_gene: TRBV7-6
j_gene: TRBJ2-1
abundance: once
d_gene: -

CDR3aa: CASSVERNRAAEQFF
CDR3nt: TGTGCCAGCAGCGTAGAGAGGAACAGGGCGGCTGAGCAGTTCTTC
v_gene: TRBV9
j_gene: TRBJ2-1
abundance: -
d_gene: -

CDR3aa: CASSQVWDLSTEAFF
CDR3nt: TGCGCCAGCAGCCAAGTGTGGGACCTTAGCACTGAAGCTTTCTTT
v_gene: TRBV4-3
j_gene: TRBJ1-1
abundance: -
d_gene: -

CDR3aa: CASSLVGSSGAYNEQFF
CDR3nt: TGTGCCAGCAGCTTAGTGGGCTCTAGCGGTGCGTACAATGAGCAGTTCTTC
v_gene: TRBV11-2
j_gene: TRBJ2-1
abundance: -
d_gene: TRBD2